A single sample gave rise to the 31 T cell receptor beta chains below, sequenced in a study of human T cells and chemical hapten exposure. A single record per CDR3 protein comes from TCRdb applying MiXCR to the RACE reads. Of over 70,000 distinct CDR3 sequences in the sample, 8.5% were seen once. Regarding time point: patch test 2, 6 weeks after DPC sensitization. As to treatment: therapeutic diphenylcyclopropenone sensitization with weekly scalp DPC. The starting material was whole blood, obtained in connection with sensitization to the hapten diphenylcyclopropenone (DPC). All receptors derive from a woman aged 45-59 years with alopecia areata. Some clones in this sample may be carry-over from other donors' samples.

The chain links TRBV20-1 to TRBJ2-6; D could derive from TRBD1 or TRBD2 (5 bases each). Germline values: CDR1 DFQATT, CDR2 SNEGSKA (reference sequence). The V and J ends lost 3 bases and 1 base respectively, with 16 bases between them. The CDR3 is 17 residues long. The DNA of the CDR3 is TGCAGTGCTAGGGCAGGGACCTCCGGGTCTGGGGCCAACGTCCTGACTTTC. Encoded protein: CSARAGTSGSGANVLTF.

This clonotype was seen ten or more times. J is TRBJ1-4 and V is TRBV7-9; a possible D gene is TRBD1 (6 bases). V was shortened by 6 bases and J by 7 bases, with 15 bases between the two germline ends. The CDR3 has 14 residues. Germline CDR1 is SEHNR and CDR2 is FQNEAQ (reference sequence). CDR3: CASRTTGFGEKLFF. The CDR3 DNA is TGTGCCAGCAGAACAACAGGGTTCGGTGAAAAACTGTTTTTT.

The chain joins TRBV3-1 to TRBJ2-3, with a possible D match to TRBD2 (5 bases). CDR3 length: 13 amino acids. Trimming shortened V by 3 bases and J by 6 bases, and 10 bases separated the two germline ends. Germline values: CDR1 LGHDT, CDR2 YNNKEL (reference sequence). CDR3 DNA sequence: TGTGCCAGCAGCCAGGAGGTTGGGGATACGCAGTATTTT. Its protein is CASSQEVGDTQYF.

This clonotype was picked up many times. V and J are TRBV21-1 and TRBJ1-6; the table's D gene call, TRBD1, was not cross checked with the DNA. TRBV21-1 is a known pseudogene. This CDR3 region has 20 residues. The DNA of the CDR3 is TGTGCCAGCAGCATGGCGGGACAGGAATGGGTATTAAGGTTTAATTCACCCCTCCACTTT. Protein product: CASSMAGQEWVLRFNSPLHF.

This clonotype occurred many times. The V and J genes are TRBV29-1 and TRBJ1-2; 8 bases align to TRBD1. CDR1 and CDR2 from the germline V gene are SQVTM and ANQGSEA. J lost 3 bases, V lost 6 bases, and 3 bases had no gene match. The CDR3 sequence is 12 residues long. The CDR3 DNA reads as TGCAGCGTCTCGACAGGGGACTATGGCTACACCTTC. This codes for CSVSTGDYGYTF.

This clonotype showed up many times. This rearrangement joins TRBV24-1 to TRBJ2-3; D ambiguous. Germline V lookup: CDR1 KGHDR, CDR2 SFDVKD. V was trimmed by 9 bases and J by 4 bases, leaving 7 bases between them. The CDR3 has 11 amino acids. CDR3 DNA sequence: TGTGCCACCGGTTTCTCAGATACGCAGTATTTT. Its translation: CATGFSDTQYF.

V gene TRBV5-5 combines with J gene TRBJ2-3; 8 nucleotides match TRBD2. V lost 0 bases to trimming and J lost 2 bases; unmatched junction nucleotides: 11. This CDR3 is 18 amino acids long. The germline V gene has CDR1 SGHKS and CDR2 YYEKEE (reference sequence). For the CDR3, the DNA is TGTGCCAGCAGCTTGGCCGGATGGGCTAGCGGGTCCACAGATACGCAGTATTTT. This translates into CASSLAGWASGSTDTQYF.

This clonotype was recorded many times. The chain joins TRBV7-9 to TRBJ1-5; 7 bases align to TRBD1. Germline CDR1 SEHNR, CDR2 FQNEAQ (reference sequence). V lost 0 bases, J lost 5 bases, and 4 bases stayed unmatched. The CDR3 sequence is 15 residues long. In DNA form, the CDR3 reads TGTGCCAGCAGCTTAGCGCAAGGGGGCGATCAGCCCCAGCATTTT. This gives the protein CASSLAQGGDQPQHF.

The chain joins TRBV28 to TRBJ2-1, with 8 bases lining up with TRBD1. The germline CDR1 and CDR2 sequences are MDHEN and SYDVKM. There are 14 residues in the CDR3. Trimming at V came to 6 bases and at J to 6 bases, leaving 7 bases not matched to a gene. CDR3 amino acids: CASSVGDRSNEQFF. The CDR3 DNA sequence: TGTGCCAGCAGCGTGGGGGACAGGAGCAATGAGCAGTTCTTC. Combining the CDR3 with reference TRBV28 and TRBJ2-1 gives the whole variable domain DVKVTQSSRYLVKRTGEKVFLECVQDMDHENMFWYRQDPGLGLRLIYFSYDVKMKEKGDIPEGYSVSREKKERFSLILESASTNQTSMYLCASSVGDRSNEQFFGPGTRLTVL.

In this sample, this clonotype turned up many times. V gene TRBV15 combines with J gene TRBJ1-5; D perhaps matches TRBD1 (5 bases). In germline, CDR1 is LNHNV, CDR2 YYDKDF (reference sequence). Trimming removed 0 bases from V and 6 bases from J, with 12 bases in between. The CDR3 has 15 residues. The CDR3 sequence: CATSREPGRRQPQHF. In nucleotides, the CDR3 is TGTGCCACCAGCAGAGAGCCAGGGCGGCGTCAGCCCCAGCATTTT.

This clonotype showed up just a few times. The gene calls are TRBV20-1 and TRBJ2-7; 8 positions match TRBD1. The CDR3 contains 15 residues. V dropped 3 bases and J dropped 4; count of bases not matched to a gene: 11. The germline V gene has CDR1 DFQATT and CDR2 SNEGSKA (reference sequence). CDR3 in DNA: TGCAGTGCTAGGAATGGACAGGGACGGAATTACGAGCAGTACTTC. Its protein product is CSARNGQGRNYEQYF.

This clonotype came up many times. This chain joins TRBV28 and TRBJ1-5; D remains ambiguous. V shed 8 bases and J shed 5 bases, with 19 bases lying between them. Germline loops: CDR1 MDHEN, CDR2 SYDVKM. The CDR3 has 15 amino acids. As DNA, the CDR3 is TGTGCCAGCTACAGTGCCGAATCCCTGCATCAGCCCCAGCATTTT. Translation gives CASYSAESLHQPQHF. The variable domain in full, completed from reference TRBV28 and TRBJ1-5, reads DVKVTQSSRYLVKRTGEKVFLECVQDMDHENMFWYRQDPGLGLRLIYFSYDVKMKEKGDIPEGYSVSREKKERFSLILESASTNQTSMYLCASYSAESLHQPQHFGDGTRLSIL.

This clonotype was recorded at least ten times. The chain employs TRBV6-2 or TRBV6-3 and TRBJ1-2, with a tentative D call TRBD1 (5 bases). V gave up 4 bases and J gave up 6 bases, with 24 bases separating them. This CDR3 is built from 17 residues. In germline, CDR1 is MNHEY, CDR2 SVGEGT. The chain's CDR3 is CASSSPSISGRRNGYTF. CDR3 sequence (DNA): TGTGCCAGCAGTTCACCCTCCATATCAGGGCGAAGGAATGGCTACACCTTC.

This chain links TRBV4-3 with TRBJ1-4, with D possibly TRBD1 on 6 matching bases. The CDR3 length is 16 residues. The germline CDR1 and CDR2 sequences are LGHNA and YSLEER. The ends were cut back, 0 bases at V and 6 bases at J, with 14 bases in the middle. CDR3 DNA: TGCGCCAGCAGCCAAGATGGGCGCAGGGGCGATGAAAAACTGTTTTTT. Protein: CASSQDGRRGDEKLFF.

The chain carries TRBV27 and TRBJ1-5; the D is unclear. Germline CDR1 reads MNHEY; CDR2 reads SMNVEV (reference sequence). The CDR3 covers 13 residues. Trimming removed 4 bases from V and 4 bases from J, with 8 bases in between. The CDR3, as DNA: TGTGCCAGCAGTTCCGACCCGAATCAGCCCCAGCATTTT. Its protein product is CASSSDPNQPQHF.

This clonotype was seen many times. The rearrangement uses TRBV7-9 and TRBJ1-3; D gene unclear. Trimming cost V 1 base and J 0 bases, with 4 bases left between them. The CDR3 sequence is 14 residues long. Germline V gene lookup returns CDR1 SEHNR and CDR2 FQNEAQ (reference sequence). CDR3 amino acids: CASSLVASGNTIYF. As DNA, the CDR3 is TGTGCCAGCAGCTTAGTTGCCTCTGGAAACACCATATATTTT.

This sequence joins TRBV7-2 and TRBJ2-5, with D hard to call. Per germline, CDR1 SGHTA and CDR2 FQGNSA. The CDR3 totals 13 residues. Trimming removed 5 bases from V and 2 bases from J, with 9 bases in between. The CDR3 loop is CASSRESQETQYF. As DNA, the CDR3 is TGTGCCAGCAGCCGCGAGTCGCAAGAGACCCAGTACTTC. The full variable domain, rest sourced from reference TRBV7-2 and TRBJ2-5, is GAGVSQSPSNKVTEKGKDVELRCDPISGHTALYWYRQSLGQGLEFLIYFQGNSAPDKSGLPSDRFSAERTGGSVSTLTIQRTQQEDSAVYLCASSRESQETQYFGPGTRLLVL.

J is TRBJ1-4 and V is TRBV12-3 or TRBV12-4; D is possibly TRBD1 (6 bases). V was shortened by 0 bases and J by 7 bases, with 12 bases between the two germline ends. CDR3 size: 15 residues. CDR3 sequence reads: CASSLAPGGPEKLFF. The CDR3 DNA sequence: TGTGCCAGCAGTTTAGCGCCGGGGGGGCCTGAAAAACTGTTTTTT.

J is TRBJ2-3 and V is TRBV4-3, with 13 positions matching TRBD2. The V gene end was trimmed by 3 bases and the J gene end by 0 bases; junction bases not matched to a gene: 6. Germline V gives CDR1 LGHNA, CDR2 YSLEER. This CDR3 has 18 residues. The CDR3 here is CASSQGTSGAWSTDTQYF. The CDR3 DNA follows: TGCGCCAGCAGCCAGGGGACTAGCGGGGCGTGGAGCACAGATACGCAGTATTTT.

This clonotype was counted a few times. The chain combines TRBV7-2 with TRBJ2-5; 7 nucleotides match TRBD1. V trimming: 5 bases; J trimming: 5 bases; junction bases outside the gene matches: 8. The CDR3 runs to 14 residues. The germline V gene has CDR1 SGHTA and CDR2 FQGNSA. CDR3 sequence (DNA): TGTGCCAGCAGCGCTCCGGGACAGCGGGAGACCCAGTACTTC. Its protein is CASSAPGQRETQYF.

The V and J genes are TRBV15 and TRBJ2-1; 11 bases are a match to TRBD1. With V trimmed by 0 bases and J by 12 bases, 13 bases remained unmatched. The V gene's germline CDR1 is LNHNV and CDR2 YYDKDF (reference sequence). CDR3 length: 17 amino acids. CDR3 nucleotide sequence: TGTGCCACCAGCAGAGATAGCAATGGGACAGGGGGGAGGGGGCAGTTCTTC. Translating gives CATSRDSNGTGGRGQFF.

This clonotype has a handful of counts. The chain combines TRBV12-3 or TRBV12-4 with TRBJ2-1; the match to TRBD2 covers 10 bases. Germline trimming cut 11 bases from V and 8 bases from J; bases unmatched to any gene: 15. This CDR3 region has 15 residues. CDR3 residues: CAVKPQAGGPDEQFF. CDR3 bases: TGTGCCGTAAAACCCCAAGCGGGAGGGCCGGATGAGCAGTTCTTC.

For this clonotype: One junction end does not reproduce the germline sequence, and a read error may be involved. Here the CDR3 DNA reads TGTGTCAGCCGTAAGGACTCCCTGAACACCGGGGAGCTGTTTTTT. Its protein product is CVSRKDSLNTGELFF. V usage is TRBV2 and J usage is TRBJ2-2, with D maybe TRBD2 (5 bases). From germline, CDR1 is SNHLY and CDR2 FYNNEI. The CDR3 covers 15 residues.

As to this clonotype: A much bigger clone sits one base away, suggesting this may be a read error. V is TRBV6-6 and J is TRBJ1-4; D unclear. Germline V gene data show CDR1 as MNHNY and CDR2 as SVGAGI (reference sequence). This CDR3 comprises 14 residues. The CDR3 reads CTSTNKFNNEKLFF. The CDR3 DNA sequence: TGTACCAGCACCAACAAATTTAATAATGAAAAACTGTTTTTT.

This clonotype was found many times. This chain uses TRBV7-9 with TRBJ1-1; a weak D match, TRBD1 (6 bases). CDR1 and CDR2 (germline): SEHNR, FQNEAQ (reference sequence). There are 15 residues in the CDR3. The germline V and J ends were trimmed by 2 bases and 4 bases, with 14 bases remaining between them. As DNA, the CDR3 is TGTGCCAGCAGCTTAATAACAGGGATCGTCACTGAAGCTTTCTTT. Translated: CASSLITGIVTEAFF. Full variable domain (remainder filled in from reference TRBV7-9 and TRBJ1-1): DTGVSQNPRHKITKRGQNVTFRCDPISEHNRLYWYRQTLGQGPEFLTYFQNEAQLEKSRLLSDRFSAERPKGSFSTLEIQRTEQGDSAMYLCASSLITGIVTEAFFGQGTRLTVV.

This clonotype has at least ten counts. V is TRBV27 and J is TRBJ1-4; D perhaps matches TRBD1 (5 bases). Deletions cut 6 bases from V and 10 bases from J, with 18 bases between. The CDR3 extends over 14 amino acids. Germline V gene lookup returns CDR1 MNHEY and CDR2 SMNVEV (reference sequence). The CDR3, as DNA: TGTGCCAGCAGGGAGGACCGGGACCGGGGAAAACTGTTTTTT. Its translation is CASREDRDRGKLFF.

This chain joins TRBV5-1 and TRBJ2-1; D perhaps matches TRBD2 (5 bases). Trimming took off 1 base at V and 7 bases at J, with 15 bases between the two ends. The germline V gene has CDR1 SGHRS and CDR2 YFSETQ. This CDR3 has 15 amino acids. CDR3 in amino acids: CASSLSGGLVNEQFF. The DNA of the CDR3 is TGCGCCAGCAGCTTGTCTGGCGGGCTCGTGAATGAGCAGTTCTTC.

The table lists this clonotype with a few counts. The CDR3 DNA reads TGTGCCAGCAGCGTAGAGGGGGGCACCGGGGAGCTGTTTTTT. This encodes CASSVEGGTGELFF. The chain carries TRBV9 and TRBJ2-2; D is tentatively TRBD1 or TRBD2 (6 bases each). CDR1 is SGDLS, CDR2 YYNGEE, per germline. The V end lost 0 bases, the J end lost 4 bases, and 7 bases lay between the germline ends. CDR3 length: 14 amino acids.

The gene calls are TRBV12-3 or TRBV12-4 and TRBJ1-5, with 10 bases that match TRBD1. The CDR3 has 14 residues. The ends lost 7 bases at V and 6 bases at J; junction bases unmatched: 6. For the CDR3, the DNA is TGTGCCAGCACCCCGGGACAGGGGAGTCAGCCCCAGCATTTT. This encodes CASTPGQGSQPQHF.

Many counts were recorded for this clonotype. The J gene is TRBJ1-2, the V gene TRBV10-3; 7 bases are shared with TRBD1. Germline-derived CDR1 and CDR2 are ENHRY and SYGVKD. J lost 6 bases, V lost 6 bases, and 13 bases had no gene match. The CDR3 contains 15 residues. The CDR3 DNA is TGTGCCATCAGCCGTCCGAGGGGGCAAGGGGATGGCTACACCTTC. Translation: CAISRPRGQGDGYTF.

In its sample, this clonotype was seen a few times. The V call is TRBV27, the J call TRBJ2-3; weak D call: TRBD2 (6 bases). Germline V gives CDR1 MNHEY, CDR2 SMNVEV (reference sequence). CDR3 length: 15 amino acids. Trimming removed 2 bases from V and 0 bases from J, with 9 bases in between. CDR3 loop: CASSLGGRSTDTQYF. CDR3 in DNA: TGTGCCAGCAGTTTAGGAGGGCGGAGCACAGATACGCAGTATTTT.